This TCR beta chain was identified in a study of cytomegalovirus exposure and HLA in healthy donors. Points from the study as a whole: Reportedly, fewer N-insertions than the approximately 610-donor mean appeared in an Asian-associated ancestry cluster in a later analysis. Cytomegalovirus-associated status was assigned to 150 to 200 TCR beta chains. In a later analysis, TCR beta V- and J-gene trimming was associated with a missense DCLRE1C variant.

For this clone: What it binds is not known.

PCR primers comprised 60 Vbeta and 13 Jbeta primers. Data came from immunoSEQ multiplex PCR; TCRdb stores just in-frame clones and leaves some out. Its table records 110,000 to 150,000 clones. The receptor comes from a woman aged 18-29 years in good health and CMV-seronegative. Sequences were obtained from PBMCs.

Written as DNA, the CDR3 is TGCAGCGTTGACCGGGGAGGTAACAATGAGCAGTTCTTC. It specifies CSVDRGGNNEQFF. The chain has TRBV29-1 and TRBJ2-1, with D tentatively TRBD2 (6 bases). Per germline, CDR1 SQVTM and CDR2 ANQGSEA. Trimming took off 3 bases at V and 5 bases at J, with 11 bases between the two ends. The CDR3 runs 13 residues.